The sequence of this TCR beta chain was determined in a study of siplizumab effects on memory and regulatory T cells. Findings and limits, study-wide: Unstimulated subsets contained matches for only a minor fraction of alloreactive clones.

Comment on this clone: Its specificity is unknown.

The assay was immunoSEQ multiplex PCR, and TCRdb's table has in-frame clones only and misses some. Of 100,000 to 120,000 clones listed, about 92% were seen once; the top ten hold around 0.32%. The CDR3 has 16 amino acids. Germline values: CDR1 SGHTA, CDR2 FQGNSA. J gave up 7 bases and V 2 bases, and 9 bases lay outside the gene matches. The chain has TRBV7-2 and TRBJ2-7; 12 bases agree with TRBD2. The clonotype comes from a human donor in good health. What was sequenced was CD4+ T cells sorted from blood. The CDR3 DNA reads TGTGCCAGCAGCTTATCGACTAGCGGGGGACCTTGGGAGCAGTACTTC. This translates into CASSLSTSGGPWEQYF. The whole variable domain, remainder taken from reference TRBV7-2 and TRBJ2-7, is GAGVSQSPSNKVTEKGKDVELRCDPISGHTALYWYRQSLGQGLEFLIYFQGNSAPDKSGLPSDRFSAERTGGSVSTLTIQRTQQEDSAVYLCASSLSTSGGPWEQYFGPGTRLTVT.